This passage covers 32 T cell receptor beta chains from one sample sequenced in a study of blood T cell repertoires in COVID-19. Libraries were prepared by immunoSEQ multiplex PCR; TCRdb keeps only in-frame clonotypes and omits some of them. The data contain approximately 330,000 clones, approximately 88% of them singletons. Input material: peripheral blood. These receptors all come from a man aged 30 to 39 with COVID-19, enrolled during active disease.

The chain links TRBV7-3 to TRBJ2-2; 12 nucleotides align to TRBD1. CDR1 and CDR2 (germline): SGHTA, FQGTGA. The CDR3 totals 16 residues. The V segment lost 5 bases and the J segment 6 bases; nucleotides outside the gene matches: 7. CDR3 in DNA: TGTGCCAGCAGCCTCTTGGGACAGGGGGCTTCCGGGGAGCTGTTTTTT. Its protein is CASSLLGQGASGELFF.

This clone showed up many times. The CDR3 bases are TGTGCCTGGAGTGTGTCTAACACCGGGGAGCTGTTTTTT. Translating it yields CAWSVSNTGELFF. The chain is built from TRBV30 and TRBJ2-2; no firm D call. Germline CDR1 and CDR2: GTSNPN and SVGIG (reference sequence). The CDR3 extends over 13 amino acids. Trimming left V 0 bases short and J 2 bases short, with 4 bases between.

This chain connects TRBV7-2 to TRBJ2-3, with 13 nucleotides matching TRBD2. Germline loops: CDR1 SGHTA, CDR2 FQGNSA. J was trimmed by 0 bases and V by 4 bases; bases with no gene match: 4. The CDR3 totals 17 residues. CDR3 in amino acids: CASSSLGLAGSTDTQYF. The DNA for the CDR3 is TGTGCCAGCAGCTCCCTGGGACTAGCGGGAAGCACAGATACGCAGTATTTT.

The gene calls are TRBV30 and TRBJ1-2; weak D call: TRBD1 (5 bases). The CDR3 runs to 12 residues. Germline assignment: CDR1 GTSNPN and CDR2 SVGIG (reference sequence). The ends were cut back, 3 bases at V and 8 bases at J, with 13 bases in the middle. CDR3 in amino acids: CAWSWGGRGYTF. For the CDR3, the DNA is TGTGCCTGGAGCTGGGGGGGAAGGGGCTACACCTTC.

The V call is TRBV7-3, the J call TRBJ2-3; 11 bases match TRBD2. This CDR3 has 18 amino acids. V dropped 0 bases and J dropped 2; count of bases not matched to a gene: 7. CDR1 is SGHTA and CDR2 is FQGTGA in the germline V gene. CDR3 protein: CASSLTGASGGFTDTQYF. CDR3 nucleotide sequence: TGTGCCAGCAGCTTAACTGGGGCTAGCGGGGGGTTCACAGATACGCAGTATTTT.

The genes are TRBV7-3 and TRBJ2-2, with TRBD1 matching over 9 bases. This CDR3 has 18 residues. Germline V lookup: CDR1 SGHTA, CDR2 FQGTGA. The V and J ends lost 1 base and 3 bases, in that order; junction bases with no gene match: 9. CDR3 sequence (DNA): TGTGCCAGCAGCTTAAACTCGGACAGGGGACTATACACCGGGGAGCTGTTTTTT. It encodes CASSLNSDRGLYTGELFF. Filled out from reference TRBV7-3 and TRBJ2-2, the complete variable domain reads GAGVSQTPSNKVTEKGKYVELRCDPISGHTALYWYRQSLGQGPEFLIYFQGTGAADDSGLPNDRFFAVRPEGSVSTLKIQRTERGDSAVYLCASSLNSDRGLYTGELFFGEGSRLTVL.

This clone is a singleton in its sample. J is TRBJ1-1 and V is TRBV14, with D perhaps TRBD1 (6 bases). This CDR3 has 16 residues. The V end was cut by 4 bases, the J end by 6 bases, with 21 bases between. Germline V lookup: CDR1 SGHDN, CDR2 FVKESK. Written as DNA, the CDR3 is TGTGCCAGCAGCCCCCCGGGGCAGGGGCGCATACCTGAAGCTTTCTTT. Protein: CASSPPGQGRIPEAFF. Complete variable domain (other parts from reference TRBV14 and TRBJ1-1): EAGVTQFPSHSVIEKGQTVTLRCDPISGHDNLYWYRRVMGKEIKFLLHFVKESKQDESGMPNNRFLAERTGGTYSTLKVQPAELEDSGVYFCASSPPGQGRIPEAFFGQGTRLTVV.

The V and J genes are TRBV10-3 and TRBJ2-1; 7 bases fit TRBD1. CDR1 ENHRY and CDR2 SYGVKD come from the germline V gene. V was clipped by 6 bases and J by 5 bases; unmatched bases: 4. The CDR3 sequence is 13 residues long. The CDR3, as DNA: TGTGCCATCAGACAGGGGTCCGACAATGAGCAGTTCTTC. Encoded protein: CAIRQGSDNEQFF.

The rearrangement uses TRBV7-2 and TRBJ2-7; D gene uncertain. This CDR3 has 16 amino acids. From germline, CDR1 is SGHTA and CDR2 FQGNSA. Trimming removed 0 bases at V and 1 base at J, with 13 bases between. CDR3 nucleotide sequence: TGTGCCAGCAGCTTAGCTCGGAGCACAAAGTCCTACGAGCAGTACTTC. Translated: CASSLARSTKSYEQYF.

This sequence joins TRBV25-1 and TRBJ2-5; maybe TRBD2 (6 bases). V was cut by 4 bases and J by 4 bases, with 16 bases left in between. Germline CDR1 and CDR2: MGHDK and SYGVNS. The CDR3 length is 15 residues. CDR3 DNA: TGTGCCAGCAGTGCCCTGGGACTGAATGGAGAGACCCAGTACTTC. Translating it yields CASSALGLNGETQYF. Using reference TRBV25-1 and TRBJ2-5 for the parts outside the CDR3, the full variable domain is EADIYQTPRYLVIGTGKKITLECSQTMGHDKMYWYQQDPGMELHLIHYSYGVNSTEKGDLSSESTVSRIRTEHFPLTLESARPSHTSQYLCASSALGLNGETQYFGPGTRLLVL.

J is TRBJ1-4 and V is TRBV6-5, with 10 bases matching TRBD1. Trimming cost V 4 bases and J 7 bases; bases outside gene matches: 3. Germline V gene data show CDR1 as MNHEY and CDR2 as SVGAGI. CDR3 size: 14 residues. This chain's CDR3 is CASSFRTGGEKLFF. CDR3 coding DNA: TGTGCCAGCAGTTTTAGGACAGGGGGTGAAAAACTGTTTTTT.

The chain employs TRBV7-2 and TRBJ2-7, with 7 bases fitting TRBD1. Germline V CDR1 and CDR2: SGHTA, FQGNSA. V shed 3 bases and J 5 bases; nucleotides not matched to a gene: 7. The CDR3 contains 14 residues. CDR3 bases: TGTGCCAGCAGCTTCCAGACAGGGTTAGACGAGCAGTACTTC. Its translation: CASSFQTGLDEQYF.

The V and J genes are TRBV2 and TRBJ2-3, with D possibly being TRBD1 (6 bases). The germline V gene encodes CDR1 SNHLY and CDR2 FYNNEI. This CDR3 is 16 amino acids long. V was shortened by 3 bases and J by 2 bases, with 15 bases between the two germline ends. This CDR3 is CASSELTGKDTDTQYF. CDR3 bases: TGTGCCAGCAGTGAGCTTACAGGGAAAGACACAGATACGCAGTATTTT.

The V call is TRBV24-1, the J call TRBJ2-1; TRBD2 is a possible D gene (6 bases). The CDR3 loop spans 15 amino acids. Trimming removed 6 bases at V and 0 bases at J, with 11 bases between. CDR1 KGHDR and CDR2 SFDVKD come from the germline V gene. The CDR3 loop reads CATSIGSSSYNEQFF. The CDR3 nucleotides are TGTGCCACCAGTATCGGGAGTAGCTCCTACAATGAGCAGTTCTTC.

This clone was picked up one time. The V call is TRBV27, the J call TRBJ1-2; D is ambiguous. Looked up from germline, CDR1 is MNHEY and CDR2 is SMNVEV (reference sequence). V was pared by 6 bases and J by 5 bases, with 19 bases between. The CDR3 totals 15 residues. This chain's CDR3 is CASSFRNPSGYGYTF. The DNA for the CDR3 is TGTGCCAGCAGCTTCAGAAACCCAAGCGGTTATGGCTACACCTTC.

The genes are TRBV9 and TRBJ2-7, with no clear D. Trimming stripped 0 bases from V and 3 bases from J, with 7 bases between. The CDR3 has 13 amino acids. Germline assignment: CDR1 SGDLS and CDR2 YYNGEE. CDR3 nucleotides: TGTGCCAGCAGCGTAGGGCTTCACTACGAGCAGTACTTC. Its protein product is CASSVGLHYEQYF. Complete variable domain (other parts from reference TRBV9 and TRBJ2-7): DSGVTQTPKHLITATGQRVTLRCSPRSGDLSVYWYQQSLDQGLQFLIQYYNGEERAKGNILERFSAQQFPDLHSELNLSSLELGDSALYFCASSVGLHYEQYFGPGTRLTVT.

The rearrangement uses TRBV9 and TRBJ1-6, with TRBD1 identical over 7 bases. The CDR3 runs 15 residues. The V gene end was trimmed by 3 bases and the J gene end by 7 bases; junction bases not matched to a gene: 7. Germline V gene data show CDR1 as SGDLS and CDR2 as YYNGEE. The CDR3 DNA sequence: TGTGCCAGCAGCGGAGGGGGCCCTTGGAATTCACCCCTCCACTTT. This sequence encodes CASSGGGPWNSPLHF.

This clone has a single count. This chain links TRBV24-1 with TRBJ2-7, with D maybe TRBD1 (5 bases). The V end lost 4 bases, the J end lost 6 bases, and 24 bases lay between the germline ends. The CDR3 runs to 17 residues. Looked up from germline, CDR1 is KGHDR and CDR2 is SFDVKD. CDR3 amino acids: CATSERRSRPGSGEQYF. CDR3 coding DNA: TGTGCCACCAGTGAACGTCGCTCTCGGCCAGGGTCCGGCGAGCAGTACTTC.

The chain carries TRBV7-2 and TRBJ2-5, with 16 positions matching TRBD2. CDR1 is SGHTA and CDR2 is FQGNSA in the germline V gene. V shed 5 bases and J 5 bases; nucleotides not matched to a gene: 11. The CDR3 runs 18 residues. The CDR3 sequence: CASSRSGTSGGAWETQYF. The CDR3 nucleotides are TGTGCCAGCAGCCGTTCCGGGACTAGCGGGGGGGCCTGGGAGACCCAGTACTTC.

CDR3 region: CASSISQWDGYTF. The CDR3 nucleotides read TGTGCCAGTAGTATTTCACAGTGGGATGGCTACACCTTC. The gene calls are TRBV19 and TRBJ1-2, with D hard to call. The V gene lost 3 bases and the J gene lost 6 bases, with 11 bases spanning the gap. Germline V gives CDR1 LNHDA, CDR2 SQIVND (reference sequence). The CDR3 is made up of 13 amino acids.

The rearrangement joins TRBV6-2 or TRBV6-3 to TRBJ2-5; D gene uncertain. The CDR3 loop spans 15 amino acids. With 5 bases removed from V and 5 bases from J, the gap between germline ends came to 18 bases. CDR1 is MNHEY, CDR2 SVGEGT, per germline. The CDR3 here is CASSPRDTLWETQYF. CDR3 bases: TGTGCCAGCAGTCCACGCGACACTCTATGGGAGACCCAGTACTTC.

The chain employs TRBV5-8 and TRBJ1-6; TRBD1 aligns across 7 bases. The junction had 8 bases not matched to a gene; V was cut back by 4 bases and J by 7 bases. CDR3 length equals 15 residues. Per germline, CDR1 SGHTS and CDR2 YDEGEE. CDR3 loop: CASSPRTGRNSPLHF. The DNA for the CDR3 is TGTGCCAGCAGCCCACGGACAGGAAGGAATTCACCCCTCCACTTT.

About this clone itself: This CDR3 is also generated by other DNA sequences in the sample. The chain employs TRBV7-2 and TRBJ1-2; D unclear. This CDR3 is built from 13 residues. Germline loops: CDR1 SGHTA, CDR2 FQGNSA. V shed 1 base and J shed 4 bases, with 7 bases lying between them. The CDR3 is CASSLGRGYGYTF. DNA for the CDR3: TGTGCCAGCAGCTTAGGACGGGGCTATGGCTACACCTTC.

CDR3 DNA sequence: TGTGCCAGTAGTATCGGGGACAGAATCTATAGCAATCAGCCCCAGCATTTT. Encoded protein: CASSIGDRIYSNQPQHF. The rearrangement links TRBV19 to TRBJ1-5; 7 bases line up with TRBD1. This CDR3 spans 17 amino acids. V was pared by 3 bases and J by 0 bases, with 8 bases of the junction left unmatched. Germline V gene data show CDR1 as LNHDA and CDR2 as SQIVND (reference sequence).

This clone was recorded once. The chain links TRBV7-9 to TRBJ1-5; D unresolved. Germline lookup yields CDR1 SEHNR and CDR2 FQNEAQ (reference sequence). With 5 bases removed from V and 1 base from J, the gap between germline ends came to 9 bases. The CDR3 spans 14 residues. CDR3 nucleotide sequence: TGTGCCAGCAGCGTCGGTTGGAGCAATCAGCCCCAGCATTTT. Encoded protein: CASSVGWSNQPQHF. Full variable domain (outside the CDR3, taken from reference TRBV7-9 and TRBJ1-5): DTGVSQNPRHKITKRGQNVTFRCDPISEHNRLYWYRQTLGQGPEFLTYFQNEAQLEKSRLLSDRFSAERPKGSFSTLEIQRTEQGDSAMYLCASSVGWSNQPQHFGDGTRLSIL.

This chain uses TRBV5-4 with TRBJ1-4; 7 bases align to TRBD1. The J segment lost 10 bases and the V segment lost 3 bases, leaving 9 bases of the junction unmatched. CDR3 size: 14 residues. Germline V gene data show CDR1 as SGHNT and CDR2 as YYREEE (reference sequence). CDR3 sequence reads: CASSSRTGFAKLFF. The DNA of the CDR3 is TGTGCCAGCAGCTCCCGGACAGGATTCGCAAAACTGTTTTTT.

The chain employs TRBV15 and TRBJ1-4; D is unresolved. This CDR3 comprises 12 residues. The V end was cut by 5 bases, the J end by 6 bases, with 7 bases between. Germline CDR1 LNHNV, CDR2 YYDKDF (reference sequence). As DNA, the CDR3 is TGTGCCACCAGCTTCGGGGATGAAAAACTGTTTTTT. This sequence encodes CATSFGDEKLFF.

V usage is TRBV2 and J usage is TRBJ2-2, with D possibly matching TRBD2 (5 bases). The germline V gene encodes CDR1 SNHLY and CDR2 FYNNEI. V lost 8 bases to trimming and J lost 2 bases, with 24 bases between them. The CDR3 spans 18 residues. CDR3 sequence reads: CASLPLAIGLANTGELFF. The CDR3 nucleotides read TGTGCCAGCCTTCCCCTAGCTATTGGACTCGCCAACACCGGGGAGCTGTTTTTT.

The rearrangement links TRBV9 to TRBJ2-5; no reliable D call. This CDR3 contains 12 residues. Germline lookup yields CDR1 SGDLS and CDR2 YYNGEE. V gave up 0 bases and J gave up 5 bases, with 5 bases separating them. CDR3 sequence: CASSVVEETQYF. As DNA, the CDR3 is TGTGCCAGCAGCGTAGTGGAGGAGACCCAGTACTTC.

This clone was counted a single time. This rearrangement joins TRBV11-2 to TRBJ1-4; tentative D call: TRBD1 (5 bases). V was shortened by 5 bases and J by 8 bases, with 21 bases between the two germline ends. From germline, CDR1 is SGHAT and CDR2 FQNNGV. This CDR3 contains 16 residues. The CDR3 DNA sequence: TGTGCCAGCAGCCACAATCAGGGTGTAAGAGAAGAAAAACTGTTTTTT. Encoded protein: CASSHNQGVREEKLFF.

CDR3 nucleotide sequence: TGCGCCAGCAGCCTAGGGCTAGCGATCGGTTTTTTCAGCGAGCAGTACTTC. Its translation is CASSLGLAIGFFSEQYF. The gene calls are TRBV5-1 and TRBJ2-7, with D possibly matching TRBD2 (6 bases). Germline CDR1 is SGHRS and CDR2 is YFSETQ. The CDR3 covers 17 residues. Trimming pared 4 bases from V and 6 bases from J, leaving 26 bases between.

The chain employs TRBV12-3 or TRBV12-4 and TRBJ2-6, with unresolved D. The CDR3 has 13 residues. The V end was cut by 6 bases, the J end by 0 bases, with 3 bases between. As DNA, the CDR3 is TGTGCCAGCAGCTCCTCTGGGGCCAACGTCCTGACTTTC. This encodes CASSSSGANVLTF.